The entry that follows covers one T cell receptor beta chain sequence. Its antigen is unknown. The data belong to a study of early T cells in non-severe SARS-CoV-2 infection. Study observations and caveats: Anti-spike CD8 responses were favored by VDJdb matching, which missed private and CD4 specificities.

Unique molecular identifiers were attached to individual cDNA molecules. TCRdb re-derived calls from the 5' RACE reads in MiXCR, one entry per CDR3 protein. Among about 64,000 distinct CDR3 sequences listed, roughly a fifth were seen once. The ends lost 2 bases at V and 4 bases at J; junction bases unmatched: 4. Germline V gene lookup returns CDR1 SGDLS and CDR2 YYNGEE. This CDR3 is built from 16 residues. V is TRBV9 and J is TRBJ2-2; the match to TRBD2 covers 11 bases. This clonotype was sampled from an adult who was a healthcare worker with PCR-confirmed SARS-CoV-2 infection or an uninfected control (not recorded which). The sample in question was whole blood, obtained at baseline. The CDR3 region has the DNA TGTGCCAGCAGCGTCTATAGCGGGGGGGCCACCGGGGAGCTGTTTTTT. It translates to CASSVYSGGATGELFF.